This record covers a single T cell receptor (beta chain). Its antigen is as yet unknown. This specimen belongs to a study of T cell responses to AZD1222 COVID-19 vaccine. General study findings and limits: Only 5 or 6 people who got AZD1222 tested seropositive at baseline. Two AZD1222 administrations were followed by greater Spike-specific TCR breadth and depth. Dominant at 160-218 and 743-854, vaccine-associated CD4 TCRs also spanned spike. Unmutated variant regions are reportedly the target of nearly half of TCRs that are spike-specific.

Germline assignment: CDR1 MDHEN and CDR2 SYDVKM. V dropped 6 bases and J dropped 2; count of bases not matched to a gene: 5. The CDR3 consists of 14 residues. Clones were sequenced by immunoSEQ multiplex PCR, and TCRdb holds only the in-frame ones, with some missing. The sample lists 75,000 to 95,000 clones, 89% occurring once. This material consisted of peripheral blood, taken 28 days after the second AZD1222 dose. This chain joins TRBV28 and TRBJ2-7; 9 bases are a match to TRBD1. This receptor was taken from an adult who received the AZD1222 COVID-19 vaccine. CDR3 in amino acids: CASRRTGEPYEQYF. The CDR3 DNA sequence: TGTGCCAGCAGACGGACAGGGGAACCCTACGAGCAGTACTTC. Complete variable domain (other parts from reference TRBV28 and TRBJ2-7): DVKVTQSSRYLVKRTGEKVFLECVQDMDHENMFWYRQDPGLGLRLIYFSYDVKMKEKGDIPEGYSVSREKKERFSLILESASTNQTSMYLCASRRTGEPYEQYFGPGTRLTVT.